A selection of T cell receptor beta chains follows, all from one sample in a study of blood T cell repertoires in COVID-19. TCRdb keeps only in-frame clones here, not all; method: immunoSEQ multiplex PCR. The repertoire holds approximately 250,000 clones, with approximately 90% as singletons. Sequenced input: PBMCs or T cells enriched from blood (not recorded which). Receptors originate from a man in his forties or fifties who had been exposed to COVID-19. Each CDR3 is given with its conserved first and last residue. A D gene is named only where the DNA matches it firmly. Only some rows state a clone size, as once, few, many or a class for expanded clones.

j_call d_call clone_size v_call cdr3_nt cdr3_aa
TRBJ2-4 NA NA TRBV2 TGTGCCAGCAGGTCCCTTTCGTGGGGCCCCCCAGCCAAAAACATTCAGTACTTC CASRSLSWGPPAKNIQYF
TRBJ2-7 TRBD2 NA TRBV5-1 TGCGCCAGCTCAATCGGCGGGGGACACGAGCAGTACTTC CASSIGGGHEQYF
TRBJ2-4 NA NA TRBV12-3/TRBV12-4 TGTGCCAGCAGTATTGGACAATTCTCCATTCAGTACTTC CASSIGQFSIQYF
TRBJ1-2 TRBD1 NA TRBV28 TGTGCCAGCAGTTTTTGGGGCTCGTTAAGGGGGCTTTACTATGGCTACACCTTC CASSFWGSLRGLYYGYTF
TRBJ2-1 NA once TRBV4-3 TGCGCCAGCAGCCAAGACGGACGGGGTTCCTACAATGAGCAGTTCTTC CASSQDGRGSYNEQFF
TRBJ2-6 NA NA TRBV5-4 TGTGCCAGCAGCCGGGGACACGGAGGCTCTGGGGCCAACGTCCTGACTTTC CASSRGHGGSGANVLTF
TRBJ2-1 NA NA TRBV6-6 TGTGCCAGCAGACGAACAGGGTATTCCTACAATGAGCAGTTCTTC CASRRTGYSYNEQFF
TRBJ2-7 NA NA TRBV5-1 TGCGCCAGCAGTTCGGGACACGGGTCCTACGAGCAGTACTTC CASSSGHGSYEQYF
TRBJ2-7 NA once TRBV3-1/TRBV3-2 TGTGCCAGCAGCCAAGATCTAATTTACTCCTACGAGCAGTACTTC CASSQDLIYSYEQYF
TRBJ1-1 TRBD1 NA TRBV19 TGTGCCAGTAGTACCCACGGACAGGCCGTGAACACTGAAGCTTTCTTT CASSTHGQAVNTEAFF
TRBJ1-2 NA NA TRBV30 TGTGCCTACAGGGATATTAACTATGGCTACACCTTC CAYRDINYGYTF